This T cell receptor beta chain was identified in a study of T cell responses to AZD1222 COVID-19 vaccine. The study's findings and limits: Most donors were white British and more were female, and clonal diversity was possibly underestimated. Recipients of AZD1222 seropositive at baseline numbered only 5 to 7.

On this clone itself: The antigen remains undetermined.

The CDR3 length is 13 residues. V was shortened by 4 bases and J by 13 bases, with 18 bases between the two germline ends. CDR1 is SGHDT, CDR2 YYEEEE, per germline. The method was immunoSEQ multiplex PCR; TCRdb's version includes in-frame clones alone and lacks a portion of them. The sample contains about 120,000 clones, about 88% of which appear only once. This specimen was peripheral blood, taken on day 0 of AZD1222 vaccination. The sequence derives from an adult in good health. The chain is built from TRBV5-6 and TRBJ2-4; the D gene is possibly TRBD2 (6 bases). The CDR3 DNA is TGTGCCAGCAGCCTACTAGCAACGGACGTCCAGTACTTC. It translates to CASSLLATDVQYF.